This entry is about one T cell receptor beta chain. The entry originates in a study of blood T cell repertoires in COVID-19. Study information: The cDNA or gDNA used as material had been derived from T cells, B-cell-depleted T cells, or PBMCs.

Only in-frame clones appear in the TCRdb table, and some are missing; sequencing was by immunoSEQ multiplex PCR. The sample holds 150,000 to 200,000 clones; around 79% are singletons and the top ten take approximately 27%. The V gene's germline CDR1 is SGHRS and CDR2 YFSETQ. The CDR3 has 17 residues. The V gene end was trimmed by 2 bases and the J gene end by 4 bases; junction bases not matched to a gene: 14. V usage is TRBV5-1 and J usage is TRBJ2-5; 7 nucleotides match TRBD2. The sample comprised peripheral blood. The sequence came from a woman in her seventies with acute or convalescent COVID-19. Here the CDR3 reads CASSLESGTLGTETQYF. The CDR3 DNA is TGCGCCAGCAGCTTAGAGAGCGGGACTCTAGGAACAGAGACCCAGTACTTC.